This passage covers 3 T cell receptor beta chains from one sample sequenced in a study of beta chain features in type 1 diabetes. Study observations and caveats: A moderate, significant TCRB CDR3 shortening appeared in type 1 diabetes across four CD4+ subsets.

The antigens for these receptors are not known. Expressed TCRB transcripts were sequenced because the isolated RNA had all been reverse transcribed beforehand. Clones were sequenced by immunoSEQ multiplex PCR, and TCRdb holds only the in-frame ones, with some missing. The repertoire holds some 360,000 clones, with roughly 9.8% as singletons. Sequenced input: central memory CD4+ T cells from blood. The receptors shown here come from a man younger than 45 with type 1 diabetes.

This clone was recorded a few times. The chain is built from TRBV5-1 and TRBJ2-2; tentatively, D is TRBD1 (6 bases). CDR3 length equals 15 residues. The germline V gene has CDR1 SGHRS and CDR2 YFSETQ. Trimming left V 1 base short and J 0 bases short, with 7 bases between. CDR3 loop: CASSLTGSNTGELFF. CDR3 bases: TGCGCCAGCAGCTTGACAGGGTCGAACACCGGGGAGCTGTTTTTT.

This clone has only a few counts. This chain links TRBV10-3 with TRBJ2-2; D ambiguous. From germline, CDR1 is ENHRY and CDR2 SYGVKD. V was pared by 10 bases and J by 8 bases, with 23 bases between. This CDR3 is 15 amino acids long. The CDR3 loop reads CATQNQAHLEGELFF. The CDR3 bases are TGTGCCACCCAAAACCAGGCCCACTTAGAGGGGGAGCTGTTTTTT.

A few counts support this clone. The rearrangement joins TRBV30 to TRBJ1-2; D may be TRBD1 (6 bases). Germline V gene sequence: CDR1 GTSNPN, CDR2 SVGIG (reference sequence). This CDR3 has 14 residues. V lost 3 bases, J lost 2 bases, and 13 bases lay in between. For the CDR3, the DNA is TGTGCCTGGAGAAAACAGGGAGTCAACTATGGCTACACCTTC. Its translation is CAWRKQGVNYGYTF.